Presented here are 16 T cell receptor beta chains from one specimen sequenced in a study of blood T cells in healthy people across ages. Sample-barcoded 5' priming and a J-beta primer mix drove a second PCR of roughly 7 to 11 cycles. One entry per CDR3 protein results from TCRdb running MiXCR on the 5' RACE reads. The sample consists of 550,000 to 700,000 distinct CDR3 sequences, 25% to 30% of them appearing once. Sequencing was carried out using blood. The receptors stem from a woman between 65 and 79 years old in good health.

The chain has TRBV7-6 and TRBJ2-1; TRBD1 matches at 9 bases. The V and J ends lost 3 bases and 6 bases, in that order; junction bases with no gene match: 9. Germline V gene sequence: CDR1 SGHVS, CDR2 FNYEAQ. CDR3 length equals 16 residues. CDR3 amino acids: CASSFFGGQGVNEQFF. The DNA of the CDR3 is TGTGCCAGCAGCTTCTTCGGGGGACAGGGAGTCAATGAGCAGTTCTTC.

The table lists this clonotype with a few counts. V gene TRBV6-5 combines with J gene TRBJ2-1; D is perhaps TRBD2 (6 bases). The CDR3 extends over 15 amino acids. CDR1 is MNHEY, CDR2 SVGAGI, per germline. Trimming removed 2 bases at V and 5 bases at J, with 13 bases between. The CDR3 here is CASSYVWGVDNEQFF. CDR3 in DNA: TGTGCCAGCAGTTACGTGTGGGGGGTGGACAATGAGCAGTTCTTC.

This clonotype was picked up a small number of times. This chain uses TRBV5-1 with TRBJ1-2; D remains unclear. The CDR3 length is 15 residues. Germline assignment: CDR1 SGHRS and CDR2 YFSETQ. Deletions cut 4 bases from V and 3 bases from J, with 16 bases between. The CDR3 spells CASSDYSTPHYGYTF. CDR3 bases: TGCGCCAGCAGCGATTACAGCACGCCGCACTATGGCTACACCTTC.

Regarding this clonotype: At one of its ends the junction is not consistent with the germline gene, which may arise from a read error. This chain joins TRBV20-1 and TRBJ2-2; 9 bases match TRBD2. Germline V gives CDR1 DFQATT, CDR2 SNEGSKA (reference sequence). The CDR3 runs to 13 residues. The CDR3 bases are TGCAGTGCCTCGACTAGCGGTACCGGGGAGCTGCTTTTT. Translating it yields CSASTSGTGELLF.

The sample holds many counts of this clonotype. CDR3 loop: CATSGTEYQPQHF. Written as DNA, the CDR3 is TGTGCCACCTCCGGGACGGAGTATCAGCCCCAGCATTTT. The rearrangement links TRBV6-2 or TRBV6-3 to TRBJ1-5; the D gene is possibly TRBD1 (5 bases). Deletions cut 10 bases from V and 5 bases from J, with 15 bases between. The CDR3 contains 13 residues. CDR1 and CDR2 from the germline V gene are MNHEY and SVGEGT.

Here the CDR3 reads CSVETGQRYGYTF. CDR3 nucleotides: TGCAGCGTTGAGACGGGACAGAGATATGGCTACACCTTC. The chain has TRBV29-1 and TRBJ1-2; 7 nucleotides line up with TRBD1. The V gene end was trimmed by 3 bases and the J gene end by 5 bases; junction bases not matched to a gene: 6. Germline V gene data show CDR1 as SQVTM and CDR2 as ANQGSEA. The CDR3 has 13 residues.

The rearrangement links TRBV6-5 to TRBJ2-5; maybe TRBD2 (6 bases). The closer fit of TRBJ2-1 to the DNA end suggests the J call may be wrong. Per the germline V gene, CDR1 is MNHEY and CDR2 is SVGAGI. There are 12 residues in the CDR3. CDR3 sequence (DNA): TGTGCCAGCAGTTGGGCGGGGAATGAGCAGTTCTTC. The encoded protein is CASSWAGNEQFF.

This clonotype was detected many times. V and J are TRBV6-6 and TRBJ2-1, with 14 positions matching TRBD2. With 7 bases clipped from V and 0 bases from J, the junction kept 8 bases outside the gene matches. This CDR3 contains 18 residues. The germline gives CDR1 MNHNY, CDR2 SVGAGI (reference sequence). DNA of the CDR3: TGTGCCAGCATACCAAGGACTAGCGGGGGGTCCTCCTACAATGAGCAGTTCTTC. Encoded protein: CASIPRTSGGSSYNEQFF.

The genes are TRBV29-1 and TRBJ2-5; no clear D gene. Germline V gene sequence: CDR1 SQVTM, CDR2 ANQGSEA. The ends were cut back, 3 bases at V and 4 bases at J, with 12 bases in the middle. The CDR3 totals 13 residues. DNA for the CDR3: TGCAGCGTTGAGCCCAGTTCGGCAGAGACCCAGTACTTC. Translation gives CSVEPSSAETQYF.

V gene TRBV12-3 or TRBV12-4 combines with J gene TRBJ2-1; tentatively, D is TRBD1 (8 bases). V was clipped by 6 bases and J by 8 bases, with 17 bases between them. This CDR3 has 14 residues. The CDR3 loop reads CASRPQGGPYEQFF. DNA for the CDR3: TGTGCCAGCAGACCACAGGGGGGGCCCTATGAGCAGTTCTTC.

This clonotype was picked up a small number of times. The chain joins TRBV12-5 to TRBJ2-5; D is uncertain. The CDR3 sequence is 14 residues long. Germline V gives CDR1 LGHNT, CDR2 FRNRAP. V lost 2 bases, J lost 3 bases, and 10 bases lay in between. The CDR3, as DNA: TGTGCTAGTGGTTTGCTCGGAAGAAAAGAGACCCAGTACTTC. Residues: CASGLLGRKETQYF.

The table lists this clonotype with a few counts. The chain has TRBV10-3 and TRBJ2-7; D unresolved. V was clipped by 7 bases and J by 1 base, with 23 bases between them. The CDR3 is 17 residues long. The germline CDR1 and CDR2 sequences are ENHRY and SYGVKD. This chain's CDR3 is CAINTPELGRDSYEQYF. For the CDR3, the DNA is TGTGCCATCAATACGCCAGAGCTGGGCCGCGATTCCTACGAGCAGTACTTC.

The V gene is TRBV5-1, the J gene TRBJ1-1; D gene uncertain. The V and J ends lost 3 bases and 0 bases respectively, with 9 bases between them. The CDR3 totals 14 residues. The germline V gene encodes CDR1 SGHRS and CDR2 YFSETQ. In DNA form, the CDR3 reads TGCGCCAGCAGCTCCCTGACGGTGAACACTGAAGCTTTCTTT. Its translation: CASSSLTVNTEAFF.

The gene calls are TRBV6-2 or TRBV6-3 and TRBJ2-2; D unresolved. CDR3 length: 18 residues. The germline V gene encodes CDR1 MNHEY and CDR2 SVGEGT. Trimming took 6 bases from V and 8 from J, leaving 28 bases between them. The CDR3 spells CASRTQTLPPKMTGELFF. The CDR3 nucleotides are TGTGCCAGCAGAACCCAGACACTACCCCCGAAAATGACTGGGGAGCTGTTTTTT.

This clonotype was seen only a few times. The chain carries TRBV5-1 and TRBJ1-1; TRBD1 aligns across 8 bases. The germline gives CDR1 SGHRS, CDR2 YFSETQ. The CDR3 has 16 residues. Trimming took 0 bases from V and 8 from J; bases not matched to a gene: 12. The CDR3 loop is CASSLDPGRGREEAFF. The CDR3 DNA sequence: TGCGCCAGCAGCTTGGATCCAGGCAGGGGGCGCGAGGAAGCTTTCTTT.

This clonotype was observed a few times. V is TRBV3-1 and J is TRBJ1-6; 9 bases are shared with TRBD1. Germline lookup yields CDR1 LGHDT and CDR2 YNNKEL (reference sequence). The CDR3 is made up of 15 amino acids. V trimming: 5 bases; J trimming: 7 bases; junction bases outside the gene matches: 6. The CDR3 bases are TGTGCCAGCAGCAAGGGACAGGGATACAATTCACCCCTCCACTTT. The encoded protein is CASSKGQGYNSPLHF.